This TCR beta chain originates from a study of T cell repertoires in cytomegalovirus infection. Via MiXCR, TCRdb re-called the reads, giving one row per CDR3 protein. The table lists 150,000 to 200,000 distinct CDR3 sequences, 20% to 25% of them singletons. This clonotype turned up a few times. Its specificity is unknown. The CDR3 is 12 amino acids. CDR1 is MNHEY, CDR2 SVGAGI, per germline. V was pared by 6 bases and J by 0 bases, with 6 bases between. This chain joins TRBV6-5 and TRBJ2-7, with unresolved D. This TCR came from a human donor in good health (CMV status not recorded). Some clones in this sample may be carry-over from other donors' samples. This specimen was CD8+ T cells from cultured PBMCs, taken from culture after CMV antigen stimulation. The CDR3 bases are TGTGCCAGCAGGGGATTCTCCTACGAGCAGTACTTC. Protein product: CASRGFSYEQYF.